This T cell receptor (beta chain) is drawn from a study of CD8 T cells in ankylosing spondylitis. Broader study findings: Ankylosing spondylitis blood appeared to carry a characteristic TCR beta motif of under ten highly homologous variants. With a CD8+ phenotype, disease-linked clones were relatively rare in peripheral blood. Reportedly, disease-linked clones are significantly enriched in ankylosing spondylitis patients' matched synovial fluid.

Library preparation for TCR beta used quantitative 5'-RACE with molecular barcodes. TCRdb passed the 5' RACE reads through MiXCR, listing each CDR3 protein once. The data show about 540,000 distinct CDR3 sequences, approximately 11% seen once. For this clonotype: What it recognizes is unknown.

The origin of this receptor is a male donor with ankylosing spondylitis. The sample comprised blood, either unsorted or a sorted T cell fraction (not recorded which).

The CDR3 nucleotides read TGTGCCAGCACCCGACTAGCGGGTCCATACAATGAGCAGTTCTTC. It yields the protein CASTRLAGPYNEQFF. This chain joins TRBV2 and TRBJ2-1; TRBD2 matches 10 bases. Germline CDR1 reads SNHLY; CDR2 reads FYNNEI. The CDR3 consists of 15 residues. V lost 7 bases, J lost 4 bases, and 7 bases stayed unmatched.